This T cell receptor beta chain was profiled in a study of shared clonotypes between healthy human individuals. The CDR3 loop spans 19 amino acids. Per germline, CDR1 MGHRA and CDR2 YSYEKL. Trimming removed 6 bases from V and 4 bases from J, with 28 bases in between. This clone was seen once. The method was immunoSEQ multiplex PCR; TCRdb's version includes in-frame clones alone and lacks a portion of them. The sample yields around 1.1 million clones, around 78% seen once. J is TRBJ2-1 and V is TRBV4-1; D might be TRBD2 (6 bases). The specimen sequenced was memory CD4+ T cells from PBMCs. Subset noted: CD45RA-negative fraction. This TCR derives from a man aged 18-30 years in good health. Some clones in this sample may be carry-over from other donors' samples. The CDR3 protein is CASRRDPRSEGRRYNEQFF. As DNA, the CDR3 is TGCGCCAGCAGGCGGGATCCTCGTAGCGAGGGGCGCCGGTACAATGAGCAGTTCTTC.